These 20 T cell receptor beta chains share one sample of origin, sequenced in a study of beta chain features in type 1 diabetes. Findings of the study overall: Type 1 diabetes patients showed a moderate but significant shortening of TCRB CDR3s in all four CD4+ subsets.

Which antigens these TCRs recognize remains unknown. TCRB transcripts that were expressed got sequenced, as all of the isolated RNA had been reverse transcribed. The method was immunoSEQ multiplex PCR; TCRdb's version includes in-frame clones alone and lacks a portion of them. In the table there are roughly 290,000 clones, 14% to 15% of which are singletons. The sample taken for sequencing was naive CD4+ T cells from blood. These receptors came from a man between 18 and 35 years old with type 1 diabetes.

In its sample, this clone was seen a few times. In the same sample, other DNA sequences code for this CDR3. CDR3 loop: CASSSYYEQYF. In nucleotides, the CDR3 is TGTGCCAGCAGCAGTTACTACGAGCAGTACTTC. The chain employs TRBV28 and TRBJ2-7; D gene ambiguous. CDR1 is MDHEN, CDR2 SYDVKM, per germline. V gave up 6 bases and J gave up 3 bases, with 6 bases separating them. The CDR3 length is 11 residues. The variable domain in full, completed from reference TRBV28 and TRBJ2-7, reads DVKVTQSSRYLVKRTGEKVFLECVQDMDHENMFWYRQDPGLGLRLIYFSYDVKMKEKGDIPEGYSVSREKKERFSLILESASTNQTSMYLCASSSYYEQYFGPGTRLTVT.

This clone showed up just a few times. The CDR3 spells CASSPWDRGIYGYTF. In DNA form, the CDR3 reads TGCGCCAGCAGCCCATGGGACAGGGGAATCTATGGCTACACCTTC. The chain employs TRBV4-3 and TRBJ1-2; 10 nucleotides align to TRBD1. With V trimmed by 4 bases and J by 4 bases, 6 bases remained unmatched. The germline V gene has CDR1 LGHNA and CDR2 YSLEER. This CDR3 region has 15 residues.

This chain uses TRBV14 with TRBJ2-7; D not certain. V lost 1 base and J lost 0, with 10 bases in between. Germline CDR1 SGHDN, CDR2 FVKESK. This CDR3 is 15 amino acids long. CDR3 protein: CASSQAGTVSYEQYF. CDR3 bases: TGTGCCAGCAGCCAAGCAGGCACCGTCTCCTACGAGCAGTACTTC.

This clone was seen more than once but under ten times. The gene calls are TRBV7-2 and TRBJ2-7; D possibly corresponds to TRBD1 (5 bases). V gave up 3 bases and J gave up 6 bases, with 12 bases separating them. This CDR3 comprises 13 residues. The germline V gene has CDR1 SGHTA and CDR2 FQGNSA. The CDR3 is CASSLGRAGEQYF. CDR3 nucleotides: TGTGCCAGCAGCTTGGGGCGAGCCGGCGAGCAGTACTTC.

This chain connects TRBV28 to TRBJ2-1; D perhaps matches TRBD2 (6 bases). CDR3 length: 16 residues. Germline CDR1 reads MDHEN; CDR2 reads SYDVKM. V dropped 2 bases and J dropped 1 base, with 12 bases sitting between them. This CDR3 is CASSLGDSGSYNEQFF. The CDR3 region has the DNA TGTGCCAGCAGTTTAGGAGACAGCGGGTCCTACAATGAGCAGTTCTTC.

The chain employs TRBV18 and TRBJ1-1, with no clear D. The CDR3 is 16 residues long. Germline CDR1 and CDR2: KGHSH and LQKENI. V shed 6 bases and J shed 1 base, with 18 bases lying between them. The DNA for the CDR3 is TGTGCCAGCTCTCCGCCCTCCCGGGGAGCGAACACTGAAGCTTTCTTT. Translating it yields CASSPPSRGANTEAFF.

The chain couples TRBV28 to TRBJ2-1; perhaps TRBD2 as D (6 bases). The germline V and J ends were trimmed by 8 bases and 7 bases, with 21 bases remaining between them. This CDR3 is 15 amino acids long. The germline V gene has CDR1 MDHEN and CDR2 SYDVKM. CDR3 region: CASFSRGSPRNEQFF. The DNA of the CDR3 is TGTGCCAGCTTTTCCCGGGGGTCCCCCCGGAATGAGCAGTTCTTC.

V gene TRBV27 combines with J gene TRBJ2-7; D call uncertain. Germline CDR1 and CDR2: MNHEY and SMNVEV (reference sequence). This CDR3 has 15 residues. Trimming stripped 6 bases from V and 2 bases from J, with 17 bases between. CDR3 amino acids: CASRQSISPAYEQYF. CDR3 DNA sequence: TGTGCCAGCAGGCAATCAATTTCCCCAGCCTACGAGCAGTACTTC.

This sequence joins TRBV7-2 and TRBJ2-7; 12 positions match TRBD2. V shed 5 bases, J shed 0 bases, and the junction held 2 bases outside the gene matches. CDR3 size: 15 residues. Per the germline V gene, CDR1 is SGHTA and CDR2 is FQGNSA. CDR3 residues: CASSTSGGRSYEQYF. CDR3 DNA: TGTGCCAGCAGCACTAGCGGGGGGCGCTCCTACGAGCAGTACTTC. Complete variable domain (other parts from reference TRBV7-2 and TRBJ2-7): GAGVSQSPSNKVTEKGKDVELRCDPISGHTALYWYRQSLGQGLEFLIYFQGNSAPDKSGLPSDRFSAERTGGSVSTLTIQRTQQEDSAVYLCASSTSGGRSYEQYFGPGTRLTVT.

This clone was recorded a few times. The chain links TRBV30 to TRBJ2-2; 8 bases map to TRBD1. Trimming cost V 0 bases and J 2 bases; bases outside gene matches: 8. The CDR3 totals 17 residues. Germline V gives CDR1 GTSNPN, CDR2 SVGIG (reference sequence). This CDR3 reads CAWSVARQGLNTGELFF. For the CDR3, the DNA is TGTGCCTGGAGTGTGGCGCGACAGGGGCTCAACACCGGGGAGCTGTTTTTT.

This clone has just a few counts. V gene TRBV27 combines with J gene TRBJ1-1; tentatively, D is TRBD1 (6 bases). This CDR3 has 15 amino acids. Germline V gene lookup returns CDR1 MNHEY and CDR2 SMNVEV (reference sequence). V was shortened by 5 bases and J by 1 base, with 14 bases between the two germline ends. CDR3 sequence reads: CASSPHRVANTEAFF. The CDR3 coding sequence is TGTGCCAGCAGTCCGCACAGGGTTGCGAACACTGAAGCTTTCTTT.

The chain couples TRBV5-1 to TRBJ2-5; a possible D gene is TRBD1 (5 bases). The CDR3 is 14 amino acids. From germline, CDR1 is SGHRS and CDR2 YFSETQ. The V and J ends lost 2 bases and 0 bases respectively, with 8 bases between them. Written as DNA, the CDR3 is TGCGCCAGCAGCTTACGACAGAACCAAGAGACCCAGTACTTC. It translates to CASSLRQNQETQYF.

Concerning this clone: The sample holds other DNA sequences that translate to the same CDR3. J is TRBJ1-1 and V is TRBV18; D is perhaps TRBD1 (5 bases). The length of the CDR3 is 14 residues. The ends were cut back, 1 base at V and 1 base at J, with 7 bases in the middle. The germline CDR1 and CDR2 sequences are KGHSH and LQKENI. As DNA, the CDR3 is TGTGCCAGCTCACCACAGGGGCGGAACACTGAAGCTTTCTTT. Its protein is CASSPQGRNTEAFF.

There are a few counts of this clone. The chain uses TRBV27 and TRBJ2-7; D might be TRBD2 (6 bases). The CDR3 consists of 14 residues. The V end was cut by 6 bases, the J end by 6 bases, with 18 bases between. CDR1 MNHEY and CDR2 SMNVEV come from the germline V gene (reference sequence). This CDR3 is CASRGRDPRGEQYF. The CDR3 DNA reads as TGTGCCAGCAGAGGCCGGGACCCGCGGGGCGAGCAGTACTTC.

The chain combines TRBV6-6 with TRBJ1-1; no clear D gene. Trimming removed 4 bases at V and 1 base at J, with 4 bases between. The germline V gene encodes CDR1 MNHNY and CDR2 SVGAGI (reference sequence). This CDR3 is 12 amino acids long. The CDR3 loop is CASSLRNTEAFF. The CDR3 coding sequence is TGTGCCAGCAGTTTGAGGAACACTGAAGCTTTCTTT.

In its sample, this clone was seen a few times. This chain joins TRBV4-1 and TRBJ2-1, with 11 bases matching TRBD2. The length of the CDR3 is 17 residues. Germline CDR1 and CDR2: MGHRA and YSYEKL. V trimming: 2 bases; J trimming: 3 bases; junction bases outside the gene matches: 6. The CDR3 region is CASSQRLAGNIYNEQFF. For the CDR3, the DNA is TGCGCCAGCAGCCAAAGACTAGCGGGGAACATCTACAATGAGCAGTTCTTC.

The sample holds a few counts of this clone. The CDR3 DNA reads as TGTGCCAGCAGCCAAGACCGACTAGCGGGAGACACGCAGTATTTT. It translates to CASSQDRLAGDTQYF. V is TRBV4-2 and J is TRBJ2-3; 12 positions agree with TRBD2. V dropped 0 bases and J dropped 9; count of bases not matched to a gene: 4. CDR1 is LGHNA and CDR2 is YNFKEQ in the germline V gene. This CDR3 spans 15 amino acids.

The rearrangement joins TRBV19 to TRBJ2-2, with TRBD2 identical over 9 bases. Trimming removed 7 bases from V and 8 bases from J; junction bases left unmatched: 5. The CDR3 length is 13 residues. Germline-derived CDR1 and CDR2 are LNHDA and SQIVND (reference sequence). CDR3 protein: CASKKRGDGELFF. Here the CDR3 DNA reads TGTGCCAGTAAAAAGCGGGGGGATGGGGAGCTGTTTTTT. Supplemented by reference TRBV19 and TRBJ2-2, the full variable domain reads DGGITQSPKYLFRKEGQNVTLSCEQNLNHDAMYWYRQDPGQGLRLIYYSQIVNDFQKGDIAEGYSVSREKKESFPLTVTSAQKNPTAFYLCASKKRGDGELFFGEGSRLTVL.

This clone occurred a few times. This sequence joins TRBV9 and TRBJ2-5, with 8 nucleotides matching TRBD1. Germline CDR1 and CDR2: SGDLS and YYNGEE. The CDR3 is 14 residues long. V trimming: 3 bases; J trimming: 4 bases; junction bases outside the gene matches: 5. In DNA, the CDR3 is TGTGCCAGCAGCGGGCAGGGGGCTGGAGAGACCCAGTACTTC. Its protein is CASSGQGAGETQYF.

The chain is built from TRBV18 and TRBJ2-5; 10 bases are shared with TRBD2. The CDR3 loop spans 17 amino acids. With V trimmed by 10 bases and J by 1 base, 15 bases remained unmatched. Looked up from germline, CDR1 is KGHSH and CDR2 is LQKENI. CDR3 nucleotides: TGTGCCAACTCTACGCGGGCTAGCGGGGGCACCCAAGAGACCCAGTACTTC. Its translation: CANSTRASGGTQETQYF.